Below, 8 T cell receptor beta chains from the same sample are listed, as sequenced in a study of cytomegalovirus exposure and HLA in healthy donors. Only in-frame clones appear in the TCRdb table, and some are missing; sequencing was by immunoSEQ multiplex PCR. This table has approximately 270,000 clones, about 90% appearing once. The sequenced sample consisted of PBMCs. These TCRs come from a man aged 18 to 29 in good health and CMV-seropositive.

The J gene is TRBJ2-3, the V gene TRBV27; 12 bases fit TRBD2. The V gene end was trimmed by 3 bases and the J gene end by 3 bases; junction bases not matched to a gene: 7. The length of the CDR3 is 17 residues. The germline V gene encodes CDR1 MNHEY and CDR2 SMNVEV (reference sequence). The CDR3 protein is CASSFLPGLAGTDTQYF. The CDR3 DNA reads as TGTGCCAGCAGTTTCCTCCCAGGACTAGCGGGGACAGATACGCAGTATTTT.

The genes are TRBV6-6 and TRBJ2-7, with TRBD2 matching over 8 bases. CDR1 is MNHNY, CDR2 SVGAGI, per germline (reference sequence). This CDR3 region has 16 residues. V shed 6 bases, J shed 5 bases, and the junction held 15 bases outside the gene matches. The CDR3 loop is CASRVTHAGGSNEQYF. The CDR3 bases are TGTGCCAGCAGAGTTACCCACGCGGGGGGCTCTAACGAGCAGTACTTC.

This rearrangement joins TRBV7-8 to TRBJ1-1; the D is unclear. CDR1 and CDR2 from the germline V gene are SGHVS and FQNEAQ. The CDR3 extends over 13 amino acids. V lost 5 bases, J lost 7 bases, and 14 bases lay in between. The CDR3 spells CASSPEAGIEAFF. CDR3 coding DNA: TGTGCCAGCAGCCCCGAGGCCGGCATTGAAGCTTTCTTT.

The CDR3 nucleotides read TGTGCCAGCAGGGCCGGGACAGGGAATGAGGCTGAAGCTTTCTTT. It encodes CASRAGTGNEAEAFF. The rearrangement links TRBV2 to TRBJ1-1; 9 bases line up with TRBD1. CDR1 and CDR2 from the germline V gene are SNHLY and FYNNEI. This CDR3 region has 15 residues. V shed 6 bases and J 6 bases; nucleotides not matched to a gene: 11.

The CDR3 reads CASSLGKNYGYTF. CDR3 sequence (DNA): TGTGCCAGCAGCTTGGGCAAGAACTATGGCTACACCTTC. The genes are TRBV5-4 and TRBJ1-2; D uncertain. Trimming left V 0 bases short and J 2 bases short, with 5 bases between. Germline CDR1 reads SGHNT; CDR2 reads YYREEE (reference sequence). The CDR3 extends over 13 amino acids. The whole variable domain, filled in from reference TRBV5-4 and TRBJ1-2, reads ETGVTQSPTHLIKTRGQQVTLRCSSQSGHNTVSWYQQALGQGPQFIFQYYREEENGRGNFPPRFSGLQFPNYSSELNVNALELDDSALYLCASSLGKNYGYTFGSGTRLTVV.

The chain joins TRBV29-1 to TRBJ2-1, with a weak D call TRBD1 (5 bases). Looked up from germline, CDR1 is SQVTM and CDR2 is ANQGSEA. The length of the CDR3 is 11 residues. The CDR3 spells CTYQGRNEQFF. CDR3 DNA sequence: TGCACTTACCAGGGCCGCAATGAGCAGTTCTTC.

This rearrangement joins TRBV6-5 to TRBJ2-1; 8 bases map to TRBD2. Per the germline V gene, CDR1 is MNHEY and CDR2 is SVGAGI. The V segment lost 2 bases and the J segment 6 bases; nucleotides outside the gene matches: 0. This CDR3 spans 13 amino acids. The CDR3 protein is CASSYTSGNEQFF. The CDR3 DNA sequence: TGTGCCAGCAGTTACACTAGCGGCAATGAGCAGTTCTTC.

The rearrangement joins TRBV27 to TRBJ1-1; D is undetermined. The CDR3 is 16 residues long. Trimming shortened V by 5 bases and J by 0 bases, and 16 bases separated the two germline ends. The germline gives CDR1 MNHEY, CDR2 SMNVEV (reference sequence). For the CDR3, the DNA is TGTGCCAGCAGTCCTCGGATTAATTCAATGAACACTGAAGCTTTCTTT. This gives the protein CASSPRINSMNTEAFF.